A single sample is the source of the 2 T cell receptor beta chains below, sequenced in a study of cytomegalovirus exposure and HLA in healthy donors. In the PCR, 60 Vbeta and 13 Jbeta primers were used. Produced via immunoSEQ multiplex PCR; TCRdb's table is partial and in-frame only. The data hold 80,000 to 100,000 clones, with 69% observed a single time. Material: PBMCs. The receptors come from a female donor in good health and CMV-seronegative.

The chain combines TRBV5-1 with TRBJ2-7; D perhaps matches TRBD2 (6 bases). Trimming shortened V by 0 bases and J by 7 bases, and 20 bases separated the two germline ends. CDR3 length: 16 amino acids. Germline CDR1 is SGHRS and CDR2 is YFSETQ. Here the CDR3 DNA reads TGCGCCAGCAGCTTGGCGGGGACCAGCCGGGGGTGGGAGCAGTACTTC. Translation gives CASSLAGTSRGWEQYF.

The V gene is TRBV27, the J gene TRBJ2-7; 9 bases line up with TRBD1. The trim removed 1 base at V and 12 bases at J, leaving 16 bases unmatched. The CDR3 runs to 16 residues. Germline CDR1 reads MNHEY; CDR2 reads SMNVEV (reference sequence). CDR3 nucleotides: TGTGCCAGCAGTTTATTGACCCAAGGACAGGGGACCCTAACGTACTTC. Translation: CASSLLTQGQGTLTYF.